The 19 T cell receptor beta chains given below trace back to one sample, sequenced in a study of cytomegalovirus exposure and HLA in healthy donors. 60 Vbeta and 13 Jbeta primers were used in PCR. Here immunoSEQ multiplex PCR was the method, and the copy in TCRdb shows in-frame clones only, minus some. The table shows under 200,000 clones, with roughly 88% occurring only once. The specimen was PBMCs. These receptors originate from a man in his fifties in good health and CMV-seropositive.

The gene calls are TRBV18 and TRBJ1-3; a weak D match, TRBD1 (5 bases). The CDR3 has 15 residues. V shed 0 bases and J shed 2 bases, with 8 bases lying between them. The germline V gene has CDR1 KGHSH and CDR2 LQKENI. CDR3 sequence: CASSPPPGTGNTIYF. The CDR3, as DNA: TGTGCCAGCTCACCACCCCCAGGGACTGGAAACACCATATATTTT.

The chain couples TRBV4-1 to TRBJ2-6; weak D call: TRBD1 (6 bases). Germline loops: CDR1 MGHRA, CDR2 YSYEKL. The CDR3 has 16 residues. Trimming removed 1 base at V and 3 bases at J, with 10 bases between. Here the CDR3 reads CASSQASGVGANVLTF. The CDR3 DNA follows: TGCGCCAGCAGCCAAGCCTCAGGGGTTGGGGCCAACGTCCTGACTTTC.

This clone appeared a single time. The chain is built from TRBV5-1 and TRBJ1-4; maybe TRBD1 (6 bases). The V and J ends lost 4 bases and 1 base respectively, with 8 bases between them. Germline assignment: CDR1 SGHRS and CDR2 YFSETQ. The CDR3 is made up of 14 amino acids. In nucleotides, the CDR3 is TGCGCCAGCAGCCCCAGGGGAACTAATGAAAAACTGTTTTTT. Translation gives CASSPRGTNEKLFF.

This clone was seen a few times. The V call is TRBV6-1, the J call TRBJ1-3; D is ambiguous. The CDR3 is 15 residues long. Germline loops: CDR1 MNHNS, CDR2 SASEGT. V was clipped by 2 bases and J by 3 bases, with 11 bases between them. The CDR3 DNA reads TGTGCCAGCAGTGAAACGAGATGGAGTGGAAACACCATATATTTT. This encodes CASSETRWSGNTIYF.

The chain employs TRBV9 and TRBJ2-2, with D hard to call. CDR3 length: 15 residues. Germline assignment: CDR1 SGDLS and CDR2 YYNGEE. V dropped 0 bases and J dropped 1 base, with 7 bases sitting between them. CDR3 coding DNA: TGTGCCAGCAGCGTAGGCCCGGTGAACACCGGGGAGCTGTTTTTT. This gives the protein CASSVGPVNTGELFF.

This clone was detected a few times. V usage is TRBV10-1 and J usage is TRBJ2-2; tentatively, D is TRBD2 (5 bases). This CDR3 region has 14 residues. CDR1 is WNHNN and CDR2 is SYGVQD in the germline V gene (reference sequence). V lost 4 bases, J lost 1 base, and 7 bases lay in between. The CDR3 protein is CASSVGRNTGELFF. CDR3 nucleotides: TGCGCCAGCAGTGTGGGGAGGAACACCGGGGAGCTGTTTTTT.

J is TRBJ2-5 and V is TRBV18; 10 bases are a match to TRBD2. Germline CDR1 reads KGHSH; CDR2 reads LQKENI. This CDR3 is 14 amino acids long. Trimming cost V 4 bases and J 3 bases; bases outside gene matches: 2. This CDR3 reads CASSLGLAKETQYF. The CDR3 nucleotides are TGTGCCAGCTCACTGGGACTAGCGAAAGAGACCCAGTACTTC.

The gene calls are TRBV27 and TRBJ1-5, with TRBD1 matching 7 bases. This CDR3 spans 14 amino acids. Germline CDR1 is MNHEY and CDR2 is SMNVEV (reference sequence). The junction had 6 bases not matched to a gene; V was cut back by 5 bases and J by 5 bases. CDR3 protein: CASSDGQEHQPQHF. CDR3 coding DNA: TGTGCCAGCAGTGACGGACAGGAGCATCAGCCCCAGCATTTT.

The rearrangement uses TRBV4-1 and TRBJ2-7, with 11 bases identical to TRBD1. With V trimmed by 3 bases and J by 5 bases, 12 bases remained unmatched. The CDR3 runs 17 residues. Germline V CDR1 and CDR2: MGHRA, YSYEKL. The CDR3 DNA reads TGCGCCAGCAGCCAGGGACAGGGGGAGATAATTTTCGACGAGCAGTACTTC. Translating it yields CASSQGQGEIIFDEQYF.

This clone was counted a few times. V is TRBV30 and J is TRBJ2-3; D is possibly TRBD2 (6 bases). This CDR3 spans 14 amino acids. Per germline, CDR1 GTSNPN and CDR2 SVGIG (reference sequence). The V gene lost 4 bases and the J gene lost 8 bases, with 19 bases spanning the gap. The CDR3 nucleotides read TGTGCCTGGATCCGGGACTCTTGGCCGGGTACGCAGTATTTT. It specifies CAWIRDSWPGTQYF.

The table lists this clone with a few counts. Here the CDR3 reads CASSYLGLEEFF. For the CDR3, the DNA is TGTGCCAGCAGTTATTTGGGGCTCGAGGAATTCTTT. The chain uses TRBV6-5 and TRBJ1-1, with D tentatively TRBD1 (5 bases). The CDR3 length is 12 residues. Trimming removed 3 bases at V and 14 bases at J, with 16 bases between. The germline gives CDR1 MNHEY, CDR2 SVGAGI.

The chain recombines TRBV27 with TRBJ2-1; maybe TRBD1 (6 bases). The V end was cut by 7 bases, the J end by 5 bases, with 15 bases between. The CDR3 totals 14 residues. Germline loops: CDR1 MNHEY, CDR2 SMNVEV (reference sequence). The CDR3 spells CASIETTGHNEQFF. CDR3 in DNA: TGTGCCAGCATCGAAACGACAGGCCACAATGAGCAGTTCTTC.

This rearrangement joins TRBV28 to TRBJ2-1; 11 bases are shared with TRBD1. The germline V gene has CDR1 MDHEN and CDR2 SYDVKM. The ends lost 4 bases at V and 4 bases at J; junction bases unmatched: 3. There are 15 residues in the CDR3. For the CDR3, the DNA is TGTGCCAGCAGTTCCGGACAGGGGGCGTACAATGAGCAGTTCTTC. As protein: CASSSGQGAYNEQFF.

Here the CDR3 reads CASMTGSYEQYF. CDR3 nucleotides: TGTGCCAGCATGACAGGCTCCTACGAGCAGTACTTC. This chain uses TRBV28 with TRBJ2-7; a possible D gene is TRBD1 (6 bases). This CDR3 contains 12 residues. Trimming pared 7 bases from V and 0 bases from J, leaving 7 bases between. The germline CDR1 and CDR2 sequences are MDHEN and SYDVKM. The whole variable domain, filled in from reference TRBV28 and TRBJ2-7, reads DVKVTQSSRYLVKRTGEKVFLECVQDMDHENMFWYRQDPGLGLRLIYFSYDVKMKEKGDIPEGYSVSREKKERFSLILESASTNQTSMYLCASMTGSYEQYFGPGTRLTVT.

The chain is built from TRBV11-2 and TRBJ1-6; no firm D call. Per the germline V gene, CDR1 is SGHAT and CDR2 is FQNNGV. The CDR3 is made up of 13 amino acids. Between the trimmed V and J ends, which lost 1 base and 7 bases, there was a span of 5 bases. CDR3 nucleotides: TGTGCCAGCAGCTTAGTTCCGAATTCACCCCTCCACTTT. Translating gives CASSLVPNSPLHF.

The V gene is TRBV25-1, the J gene TRBJ2-1; unclear D gene. Germline values: CDR1 MGHDK, CDR2 SYGVNS. V lost 3 bases, J lost 10 bases, and 7 bases lay in between. The CDR3 extends over 11 amino acids. The CDR3 sequence is CASSEGIEQFF. The CDR3 DNA follows: TGTGCCAGCAGTGAGGGCATAGAGCAGTTCTTC.

This clone was detected only a few times. The chain is built from TRBV7-3 and TRBJ2-2, with 7 bases fitting TRBD2. CDR1 is SGHTA and CDR2 is FQGTGA in the germline V gene. Trimming removed 0 bases from V and 2 bases from J; junction bases left unmatched: 3. The CDR3 runs to 16 residues. The CDR3 is CASSLTPGGNTGELFF. The CDR3 nucleotides are TGTGCCAGCAGCTTAACACCGGGGGGTAACACCGGGGAGCTGTTTTTT.

The rearrangement joins TRBV10-2 to TRBJ1-6, with TRBD1 matching over 11 bases. Germline loops: CDR1 WSHSY, CDR2 SAAADI. The CDR3 is 15 residues long. Trimming removed 3 bases from V and 10 bases from J; junction bases left unmatched: 5. CDR3 sequence (DNA): TGCGCCAGCAGTGATCGGACAGGGGGCGACTCACCCCTCCACTTT. Translation: CASSDRTGGDSPLHF.

The chain is built from TRBV18 and TRBJ2-7, with 7 bases aligning to TRBD2. V gave up 3 bases and J gave up 0 bases; unmatched junction bases: 5. This CDR3 is built from 15 residues. Germline values: CDR1 KGHSH, CDR2 LQKENI. The CDR3 sequence: CASSPITGGSYEQYF. CDR3 nucleotide sequence: TGTGCCAGCTCACCTATTACGGGAGGCTCCTACGAGCAGTACTTC.